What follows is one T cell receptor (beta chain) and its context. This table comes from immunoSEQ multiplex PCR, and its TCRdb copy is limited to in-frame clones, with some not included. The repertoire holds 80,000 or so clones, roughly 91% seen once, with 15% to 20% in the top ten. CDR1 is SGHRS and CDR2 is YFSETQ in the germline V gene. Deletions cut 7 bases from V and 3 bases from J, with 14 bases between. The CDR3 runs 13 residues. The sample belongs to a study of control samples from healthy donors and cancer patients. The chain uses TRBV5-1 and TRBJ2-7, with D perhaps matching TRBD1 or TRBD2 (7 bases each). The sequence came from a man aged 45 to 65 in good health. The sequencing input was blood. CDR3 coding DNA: TGCGCCAGCGGCAGGGGGGGGAGCTACGAGCAGTACTTC. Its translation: CASGRGGSYEQYF.